This T cell receptor (beta chain) was captured by sequencing in a study of beta chain features in type 1 diabetes (dated by TCRdb to 2017 to 2018). A note on the overall study: Patients and healthy donors did not differ in mean age, gender distribution, total cell number or subset yield. In the study, TCRB repertoires of sorted circulating CD4+ T cell subsets from recently diagnosed type 1 diabetes patients were compared with those of matched healthy donors. A total of around 110,000,000 sorted cells were examined across all samples, and RNA yield correlated strongly with the number of cells per subset. Naive and central memory subsets were obtained from all 30 or so donors, but regulatory and stem cell-like memory subsets were isolated from only 8 patients and about 8 healthy donors.

General findings and caveats noted by the study authors: Naive, central memory and regulatory TCRB repertoires appeared to be more alike among patients than among healthy donors. Type 1 diabetes patients showed a moderate but significant shortening of TCRB CDR3 length in all four CD4+ subsets. PCR might favor shorter templates, but patient and control samples were amplified and corrected together, so any skew would affect both groups equally. Because cDNA was sequenced instead of genomic DNA, activated cells with high expression could be over-represented, although the groups did not differ in activation or CD3 levels. Patients with type 1 diabetes made fewer insertions and deleted more nucleotides at VDJ recombination sites, implying thymic rearrangement abnormalities. Only small numbers of individuals were included in the HLA sub-analyses, which left unresolved whether HLA type had any influence on TCRB rearrangement.

The entire amount of isolated RNA was reverse transcribed using the High Capacity cDNA Reverse Transcription Kit, so the sequenced TCRB transcripts were expressed ones. Naive, central memory and regulatory T cell samples underwent deep immunoSEQ sequencing, averaging roughly 3.3 million total reads per sample. Sorted cells were lysed in RLT buffer and RNA was extracted with DNase-treated RNeasy Micro or Mini kits, depending on cell number. To prevent cross-contamination, each cell subset was processed individually, whereas patient and healthy donor samples were processed jointly. The immunoSEQ multiplex PCR was used to amplify TCRB sequences from cDNA, yielding 87-bp fragments that span the CDR3 region. Sequencing of the amplicons was performed on the Illumina HiSeq platform. Per the original workflow: PCR bias was corrected computationally using synthetic template baselines, and reads within Hamming distance 2 were collapsed, with unmergeable singletons discarded. Reads were aligned against IMGT to assign V, D and J genes, CDR3 length and insertions or deletions at six rearrangement sites. Within each subset, clonotype counts were normalized to the number of sorted cells before true diversity and Gini coefficients were calculated with the tcR R package. The overlap coefficient, calculated on TCRB nucleotide sequences, was used to measure repertoire sharing. Out-of-frame TCRB sequences from naive cells were analyzed to stand in for the pre-selection repertoire. The table comes from immuneACCESS by way of TCRdb, which keeps in-frame sequences with V and J called. Part of the clones is missing from these tables; in studies checked, under half for an unresolved V gene and the rest for unknown reasons. Clone size and V and J calls were adopted from that table, with D and trimming inferred from the DNA. The sample records 350,000 to 450,000 clones, about 14% of which are singletons. The ten largest clonotypes hold roughly 0.033% of the sample.

A single peripheral blood draw of about 120 mL on average was collected from each donor into heparinised tubes. Using a panel that included CD45RO, CCR7, CD25, CD127, CD95 and CD27, naive, central memory, regulatory and stem cell-like memory CD4+ T cells were sorted on a BD FACSAria II. Purity was above 95% for every sorted population. PBMCs were isolated right away by Lymphoprep density gradient centrifugation and were stained directly, without culture. To minimize batch effects, samples were stained and sorted in pairs, one healthy donor with one patient per experiment. There are 20 amino acids in the CDR3, from cysteine to phenylalanine inclusive. Kept here is only the CDR3 DNA, which spans 60 bases and is read in frame from base 1. This clone was seen more than once but under ten times. Its antigen is not yet known. No base qualities exist here, and no much larger clone lies one base off it.

The sequence was obtained from a man aged 30-40 years in good health. Rearrangement joined TRBV21-1 to TRBJ2-2. TRBV21-1 is a known pseudogene. Sequenced input: naive CD4+ T cells from blood. Interpreted using the paper, the cell subset or site label stands for: true naive CD4+ T cells. The CDR3: CASSPPVGLMRRKNTGELFF. DNA sequence: TGTGCCAGCAGCCCCCCTGTAGGTTTGATGAGACGTAAAAACACCGGGGAGCTGTTTTTT.